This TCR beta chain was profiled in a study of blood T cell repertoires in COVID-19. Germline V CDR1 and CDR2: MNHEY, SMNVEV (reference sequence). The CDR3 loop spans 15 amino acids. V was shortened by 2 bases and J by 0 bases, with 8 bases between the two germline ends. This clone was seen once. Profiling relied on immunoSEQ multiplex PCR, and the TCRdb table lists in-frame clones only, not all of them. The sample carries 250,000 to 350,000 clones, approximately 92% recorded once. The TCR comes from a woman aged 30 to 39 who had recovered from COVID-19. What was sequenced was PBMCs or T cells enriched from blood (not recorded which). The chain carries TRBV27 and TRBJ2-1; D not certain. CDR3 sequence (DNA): TGTGCCAGCAGTTTACGAGGAATCTCCTACAATGAGCAGTTCTTC. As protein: CASSLRGISYNEQFF.